The next 7 T cell receptor beta chains were all read from a single sample in a study of blood T cell repertoires in COVID-19. The repertoire was sequenced with immunoSEQ multiplex PCR; TCRdb's copy has only in-frame clones and lacks some. The data contain 85,000 to 120,000 clones, around four fifths of them singletons. The sample consisted of peripheral blood. Receptor source: a man between 35 and 55 years old with active or convalescent COVID-19.

In nucleotides, the CDR3 is TGTGCCAGCAGCTCCGGGACAGGGTTAAGCAATCAGCCCCAGCATTTT. Protein sequence: CASSSGTGLSNQPQHF. The genes are TRBV5-8 and TRBJ1-5; TRBD1 matches 9 bases. V lost 3 bases, J lost 1 base, and 5 bases stayed unmatched. Germline CDR1 and CDR2: SGHTS and YDEGEE. The CDR3 extends over 16 amino acids.

DNA of the CDR3: TGTGCTAGTGGTTGGCCCGGGACTAGCTTCTACGAGCAGTACTTC. It translates to CASGWPGTSFYEQYF. This rearrangement joins TRBV12-5 to TRBJ2-7, with 9 bases matching TRBD2. The germline CDR1 and CDR2 sequences are LGHNT and FRNRAP. This CDR3 spans 15 amino acids. The V segment lost 4 bases and the J segment 3 bases; nucleotides outside the gene matches: 7.

The chain recombines TRBV18 with TRBJ2-7, with D uncertain. Germline-derived CDR1 and CDR2 are KGHSH and LQKENI. The CDR3 extends over 12 amino acids. Trimming stripped 4 bases from V and 6 bases from J, with 10 bases between. CDR3 bases: TGTGCCAGCTCACTTGACTTGGGCGAGCAGTACTTC. It specifies CASSLDLGEQYF.

The CDR3 bases are TGCGCCAGCAGCCAAGATCCGGTAGCAGGGGCGGTAAGGTACGAGCAGTACTTC. Translation: CASSQDPVAGAVRYEQYF. The rearrangement joins TRBV4-1 to TRBJ2-7, with a tentative D call TRBD1 (6 bases). Germline CDR1 reads MGHRA; CDR2 reads YSYEKL. V lost 0 bases to trimming and J lost 4 bases, with 22 bases between them. CDR3 length: 18 amino acids.

The rearrangement uses TRBV7-6 and TRBJ1-1; 11 nucleotides align to TRBD1. The J segment lost 4 bases and the V segment lost 2 bases, leaving 3 bases of the junction unmatched. The length of the CDR3 is 15 residues. Germline lookup yields CDR1 SGHVS and CDR2 FNYEAQ. The CDR3 DNA sequence: TGTGCCAGCAGCTTACCGGGACAGGGGGTCACTGAAGCTTTCTTT. Its protein is CASSLPGQGVTEAFF. The variable domain in full, completed from reference TRBV7-6 and TRBJ1-1, reads GAGVSQSPRYKVTKRGQDVALRCDPISGHVSLYWYRQALGQGPEFLTYFNYEAQQDKSGLPNDRFSAERPEGSISTLTIQRTEQRDSAMYRCASSLPGQGVTEAFFGQGTRLTVV.

This clone was seen only once. This chain connects TRBV2 to TRBJ1-1; 12 bases are a match to TRBD1. V shed 7 bases, J shed 0 bases, and the junction held 12 bases outside the gene matches. Germline CDR1 is SNHLY and CDR2 is FYNNEI. There are 18 residues in the CDR3. CDR3 amino acids: CASNPPGTGGSMNTEAFF. In nucleotides, the CDR3 is TGTGCCAGCAATCCCCCCGGGACAGGGGGCTCTATGAACACTGAAGCTTTCTTT.

This sequence joins TRBV9 and TRBJ2-5, with 8 bases lining up with TRBD2. The CDR3 totals 15 residues. Trimming took 1 base from V and 1 from J; bases not matched to a gene: 3. The germline V gene encodes CDR1 SGDLS and CDR2 YYNGEE. The CDR3 DNA follows: TGTGCCAGCAGCGTAATCGGGGGGGTCCAAGAGACCCAGTACTTC. Its protein product is CASSVIGGVQETQYF.